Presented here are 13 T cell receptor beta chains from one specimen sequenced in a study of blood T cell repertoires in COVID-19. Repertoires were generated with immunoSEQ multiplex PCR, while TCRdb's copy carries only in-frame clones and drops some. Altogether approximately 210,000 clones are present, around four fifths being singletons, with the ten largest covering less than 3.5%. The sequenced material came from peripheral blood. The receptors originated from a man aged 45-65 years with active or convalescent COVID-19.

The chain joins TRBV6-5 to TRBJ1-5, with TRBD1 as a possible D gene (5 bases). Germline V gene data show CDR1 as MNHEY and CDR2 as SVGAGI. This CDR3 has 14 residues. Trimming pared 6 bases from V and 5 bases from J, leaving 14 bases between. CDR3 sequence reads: CASRGRGWDQPQHF. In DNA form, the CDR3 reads TGTGCCAGCAGGGGGAGGGGATGGGATCAGCCCCAGCATTTT.

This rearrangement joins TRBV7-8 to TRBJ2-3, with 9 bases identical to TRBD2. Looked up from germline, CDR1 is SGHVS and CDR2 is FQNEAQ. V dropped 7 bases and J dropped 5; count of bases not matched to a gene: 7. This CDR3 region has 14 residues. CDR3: CASKREDTGDTQYF. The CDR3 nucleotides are TGTGCCAGCAAGCGGGAGGACACAGGAGATACGCAGTATTTT.

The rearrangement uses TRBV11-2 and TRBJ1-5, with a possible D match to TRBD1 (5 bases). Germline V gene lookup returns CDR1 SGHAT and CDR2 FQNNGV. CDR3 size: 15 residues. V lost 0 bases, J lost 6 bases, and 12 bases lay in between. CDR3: CASSLDPRVSQPQHF. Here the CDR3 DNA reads TGTGCCAGCAGCTTAGATCCCAGGGTAAGTCAGCCCCAGCATTTT.

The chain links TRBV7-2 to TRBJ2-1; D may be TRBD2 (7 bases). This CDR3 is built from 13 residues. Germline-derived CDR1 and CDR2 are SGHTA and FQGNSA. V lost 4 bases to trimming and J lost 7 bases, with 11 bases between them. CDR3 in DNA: TGTGCCAGCAGCTCCCGGGGGGCTAATGAGCAGTTCTTC. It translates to CASSSRGANEQFF.

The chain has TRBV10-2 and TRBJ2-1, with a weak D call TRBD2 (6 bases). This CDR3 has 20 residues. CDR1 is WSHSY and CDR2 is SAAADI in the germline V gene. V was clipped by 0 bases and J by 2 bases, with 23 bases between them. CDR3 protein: CASSESTWGAGSGPYNEQFF. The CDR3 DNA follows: TGCGCCAGCAGTGAGTCGACGTGGGGAGCCGGAAGCGGGCCCTACAATGAGCAGTTCTTC.

Here the CDR3 DNA reads TGTGCCAGCAGCTTATTCAGCGGGGGCTACAATGAGCAGTTCTTC. Residues: CASSLFSGGYNEQFF. The gene calls are TRBV5-6 and TRBJ2-1; 8 nucleotides line up with TRBD2. Germline-derived CDR1 and CDR2 are SGHDT and YYEEEE. This CDR3 comprises 15 residues. Trimming cost V 2 bases and J 3 bases; bases outside gene matches: 4.

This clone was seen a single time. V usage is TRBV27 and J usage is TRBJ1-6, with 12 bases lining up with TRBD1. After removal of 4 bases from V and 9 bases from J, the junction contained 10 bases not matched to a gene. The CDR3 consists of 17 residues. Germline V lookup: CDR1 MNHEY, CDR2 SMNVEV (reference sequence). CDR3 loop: CASSSPPGQGARSPLHF. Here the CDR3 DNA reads TGTGCCAGCAGTTCGCCACCGGGACAGGGGGCTCGTTCACCCCTCCACTTT.

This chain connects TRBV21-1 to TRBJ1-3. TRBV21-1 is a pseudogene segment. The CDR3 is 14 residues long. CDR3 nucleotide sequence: TGTGCCAGCAGCACAGAAAGAGGAGGAAACACCATATATTTT. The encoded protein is CASSTERGGNTIYF.

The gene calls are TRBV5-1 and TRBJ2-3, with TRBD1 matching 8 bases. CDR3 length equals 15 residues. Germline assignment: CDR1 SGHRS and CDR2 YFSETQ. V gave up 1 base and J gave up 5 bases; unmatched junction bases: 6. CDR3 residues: CASSLRQGARDTQYF. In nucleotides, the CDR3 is TGCGCCAGCAGCTTGAGGCAGGGGGCGAGAGATACGCAGTATTTT.

Here the CDR3 reads CAISPRPPQETQYF. For the CDR3, the DNA is TGTGCCATCAGTCCCAGGCCCCCCCAAGAGACCCAGTACTTC. The V and J genes are TRBV10-3 and TRBJ2-5, with no clear D. This CDR3 contains 14 residues. Trimming removed 5 bases from V and 1 base from J, with 11 bases in between. CDR1 is ENHRY, CDR2 SYGVKD, per germline.

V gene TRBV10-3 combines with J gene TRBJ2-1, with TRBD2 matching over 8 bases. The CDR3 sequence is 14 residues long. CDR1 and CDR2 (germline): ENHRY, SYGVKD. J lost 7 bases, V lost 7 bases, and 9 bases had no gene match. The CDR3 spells CAIIGGSGSNEQFF. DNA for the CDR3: TGTGCCATCATCGGCGGGAGCGGGAGTAATGAGCAGTTCTTC.

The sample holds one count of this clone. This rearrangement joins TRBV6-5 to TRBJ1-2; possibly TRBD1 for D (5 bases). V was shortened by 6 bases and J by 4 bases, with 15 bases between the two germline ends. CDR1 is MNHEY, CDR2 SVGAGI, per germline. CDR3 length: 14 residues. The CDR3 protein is CASSPPGGGYGYTF. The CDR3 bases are TGTGCCAGCAGCCCCCCCGGGGGGGGCTATGGCTACACCTTC.

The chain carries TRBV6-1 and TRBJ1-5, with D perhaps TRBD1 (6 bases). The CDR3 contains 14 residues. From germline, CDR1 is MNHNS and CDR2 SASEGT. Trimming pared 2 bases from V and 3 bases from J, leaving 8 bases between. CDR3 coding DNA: TGTGCCAGCAGTGAACAGGGGTTCAATCAGCCCCAGCATTTT. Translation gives CASSEQGFNQPQHF.